A selection of T cell receptor beta chains follows, all from one sample in a study of blood T cell repertoires in COVID-19. Data came from immunoSEQ multiplex PCR; TCRdb stores just in-frame clones and leaves some out. The sample lists about 69,000 clones, approximately 80% occurring once. The sequenced material came from peripheral blood. These receptors all come from a man between 50 and 59 years old with COVID-19, enrolled during active disease. Both conserved end residues are part of each CDR3. D genes are given only for firm matches. Only some rows state a clone size, as once, few, many or a class for expanded clones.

size	D	J	V	CDR3	DNA
NA	NA	TRBJ1-4	TRBV7-9	CASSLLPAGTTNEKLFF	TGTGCCAGCAGCCTGCTCCCCGCGGGGACAACTAATGAAAAACTGTTTTTT
NA	TRBD1	TRBJ1-2	TRBV27	CASSRTGGDYGYTF	TGTGCCAGCAGCCGGACAGGGGGCGACTATGGCTACACCTTC
NA	NA	TRBJ2-5	TRBV5-1	CASSLGGEEQETQYF	TGCGCCAGCAGCTTGGGTGGGGAGGAACAAGAGACCCAGTACTTC
once	NA	TRBJ2-7	TRBV6-5	CASSLGTRGEQYF	TGTGCCAGCAGTCTAGGAACCCGCGGGGAGCAGTACTTC
once	NA	TRBJ1-2	TRBV4-3	CASSQDTLASGIYGYTF	TGCGCCAGCAGCCAAGATACGCTGGCTTCGGGAATTTATGGCTACACCTTC
NA	NA	TRBJ1-2	TRBV13	CASRRTPSGDPGYTF	TGTGCCAGCAGAAGGACTCCTTCCGGGGATCCTGGCTACACCTTC
NA	TRBD1	TRBJ2-7	TRBV5-1	CASSLGQGVNEQYF	TGCGCCAGCAGCTTGGGTCAGGGGGTCAACGAGCAGTACTTC
once	TRBD1	TRBJ1-2	TRBV4-1	CASSPDPRQGALYGYTF	TGCGCCAGCAGCCCCGATCCCAGACAGGGGGCTTTGTATGGCTACACCTTC
medium-sized	NA	TRBJ1-1	TRBV2	CASGGTEAFF	TGTGCCAGCGGAGGGACTGAAGCTTTCTTT
NA	NA	TRBJ1-1	TRBV30	CAWSRGGNTEAFF	TGTGCCTGGAGCCGAGGGGGGAACACTGAAGCTTTCTTT
NA	NA	TRBJ1-4	TRBV9	CASSATGTRGEKLFF	TGTGCCAGCAGCGCTACCGGGACCAGGGGTGAAAAACTGTTTTTT
NA	TRBD1	TRBJ1-5	TRBV15	CATSRDEGAGRYQPQHF	TGTGCCACCAGCAGAGATGAGGGGGCAGGGCGCTATCAGCCCCAGCATTTT
NA	NA	TRBJ2-3	TRBV11-2	CASSLAGQSTDTQYF	TGTGCCAGCAGCTTAGCCGGACAGAGCACAGATACGCAGTATTTT
NA	NA	TRBJ2-5	TRBV18	CASSPRGQETQYF	TGTGCCAGCTCACCCAGGGGACAAGAGACCCAGTACTTC
few	NA	TRBJ1-1	TRBV30	CALNRDRDTEAFF	TGTGCCTTGAACAGGGATAGGGACACTGAAGCTTTCTTT
NA	NA	TRBJ1-2	TRBV7-6	CASSPGTTLGYGYTF	TGTGCCAGCAGCCCCGGGACAACCTTGGGCTATGGCTACACCTTC